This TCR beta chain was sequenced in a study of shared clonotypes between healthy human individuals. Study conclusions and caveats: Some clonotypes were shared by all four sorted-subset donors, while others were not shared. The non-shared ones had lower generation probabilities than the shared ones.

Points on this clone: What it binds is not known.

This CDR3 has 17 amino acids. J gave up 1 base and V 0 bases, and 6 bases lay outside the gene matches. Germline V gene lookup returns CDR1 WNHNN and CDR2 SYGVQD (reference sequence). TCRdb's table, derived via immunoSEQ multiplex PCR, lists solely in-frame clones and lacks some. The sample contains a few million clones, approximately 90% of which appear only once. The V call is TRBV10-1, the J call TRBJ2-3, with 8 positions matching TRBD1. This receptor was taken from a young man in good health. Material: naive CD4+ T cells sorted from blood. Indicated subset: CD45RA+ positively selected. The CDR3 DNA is TGCGCCAGCAGTGAGTCGAAACAGGGGGTCGGCACAGATACGCAGTATTTT. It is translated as CASSESKQGVGTDTQYF.